This T cell receptor beta chain emerged from a study of human T cells and chemical hapten exposure. Specified time point: patch test 2, 6 weeks after DPC sensitization. Treatment defined: therapeutic diphenylcyclopropenone sensitization with weekly scalp DPC. MiXCR was run by TCRdb on the RACE reads, yielding one entry per CDR3 protein. The sample gives roughly 100,000 distinct CDR3 sequences, roughly a tenth of which show up once; more than 2% is in the top ten. In this sample, this clonotype turned up many times. This sample comprised whole blood, obtained in connection with sensitization to the hapten diphenylcyclopropenone (DPC). This TCR came from a woman aged 40-49 years with alopecia areata. Some clones in this sample may be carry-over from other donors' samples.

CDR3 sequence: CASSPRTTTNTGELFF. The CDR3 DNA follows: TGTGCCAGCAGCCCTCGGACTACTACGAACACCGGGGAGCTGTTTTTT. This chain uses TRBV11-3 with TRBJ2-2; TRBD2 might be the D (6 bases). V lost 5 bases and J 0 bases, leaving 13 bases between the germline ends. The germline gives CDR1 SGHNT, CDR2 YENEEA. The CDR3 has 16 residues.